Listed here are 11 T cell receptor beta chains from one sample, sequenced in a study of cytomegalovirus exposure and HLA in healthy donors. The PCR made use of 60 Vbeta and 13 Jbeta primers. The assay was immunoSEQ multiplex PCR, and TCRdb's table has in-frame clones only and misses some. The data contain 120,000 to 150,000 clones, 55% to 85% of them singletons. Source material: PBMCs. These receptor sequences come from a man aged 35-49 years in good health and CMV-seronegative.

In its sample, this clone was seen once. J is TRBJ1-5 and V is TRBV9; TRBD1 matches at 10 bases. V gave up 4 bases and J gave up 9 bases; unmatched junction bases: 10. The germline gives CDR1 SGDLS, CDR2 YYNGEE. CDR3 length: 15 residues. CDR3 sequence (DNA): TGTGCCAGCAGCCCCGGGACAGGGGCAGTTGGGCCCCAGCATTTT. This sequence encodes CASSPGTGAVGPQHF. Combining the CDR3 with reference TRBV9 and TRBJ1-5 gives the whole variable domain DSGVTQTPKHLITATGQRVTLRCSPRSGDLSVYWYQQSLDQGLQFLIQYYNGEERAKGNILERFSAQQFPDLHSELNLSSLELGDSALYFCASSPGTGAVGPQHFGDGTRLSIL.

The V and J genes are TRBV9 and TRBJ2-1, with 7 bases matching TRBD2. CDR3 length: 14 amino acids. V trimming: 3 bases; J trimming: 8 bases; junction bases outside the gene matches: 8. The germline V gene encodes CDR1 SGDLS and CDR2 YYNGEE. The CDR3 protein is CASSDEGLDDEQFF. The CDR3 DNA sequence: TGTGCCAGCAGCGACGAAGGACTAGATGATGAGCAGTTCTTC.

Points on this clone: A read error may account for a junction end that differs from germline. This chain connects TRBV6-6 to TRBJ1-2; 7 bases fit TRBD1. The CDR3 totals 14 residues. The germline CDR1 and CDR2 sequences are MNHNY and SVGAGI (reference sequence). The CDR3 loop is CASSQGVRSGGYPF. DNA of the CDR3: TGTGCCAGCAGTCAGGGGGTCCGCTCCGGGGGCTACCCCTTC.

This rearrangement joins TRBV5-1 to TRBJ2-1; D is undetermined. Germline V CDR1 and CDR2: SGHRS, YFSETQ. Trimming took 2 bases from V and 4 from J, leaving 4 bases between them. This CDR3 contains 12 residues. The CDR3, as DNA: TGCGCCAGCAGCTTATCTTACAATGAGCAGTTCTTC. Its translation is CASSLSYNEQFF.

The chain uses TRBV27 and TRBJ2-3; 12 positions match TRBD2. The V gene end was trimmed by 5 bases and the J gene end by 4 bases; junction bases not matched to a gene: 7. The CDR3 runs 16 residues. Germline lookup yields CDR1 MNHEY and CDR2 SMNVEV (reference sequence). In nucleotides, the CDR3 is TGTGCCAGCAGTATTCGACTAGCGGGAGTGGCAGATACGCAGTATTTT. Translated: CASSIRLAGVADTQYF.

The chain joins TRBV7-7 to TRBJ2-1, with TRBD2 matching over 9 bases. CDR3 size: 16 residues. Germline CDR1 and CDR2: SSHAT and FNYEAQ (reference sequence). With 1 base clipped from V and 5 bases from J, the junction kept 6 bases outside the gene matches. The CDR3 DNA reads TGTGCCAGCAGCTTAGGCGGGACTAGCCCCAACAATGAGCAGTTCTTC. Translation gives CASSLGGTSPNNEQFF.

This clone showed up just once. The chain is built from TRBV29-1 and TRBJ2-1; 8 bases match TRBD2. There are 14 residues in the CDR3. Unmatched junction bases numbered 11, after V lost 5 bases and J lost 8 bases. Looked up from germline, CDR1 is SQVTM and CDR2 is ANQGSEA. The CDR3 region has the DNA TGCAGCGTTTCCGGGACTAGAGGGTCTCATGAGCAGTTCTTC. Its translation is CSVSGTRGSHEQFF.

The V gene is TRBV25-1, the J gene TRBJ1-1; D is ambiguous. V gave up 7 bases and J gave up 4 bases, with 10 bases separating them. CDR1 and CDR2 from the germline V gene are MGHDK and SYGVNS. This CDR3 comprises 12 residues. For the CDR3, the DNA is TGTGCCAGCATCTCGGGGTTCACTGAAGCTTTCTTT. Its protein product is CASISGFTEAFF.

In this sample, this clone turned up a few times. CDR3 in DNA: TGTGCCAGCAGCCCGACAGCTAGCACAGATACGCAGTATTTT. This gives the protein CASSPTASTDTQYF. This chain uses TRBV7-9 with TRBJ2-3; D is perhaps TRBD1 (5 bases). Trimming removed 5 bases from V and 0 bases from J, with 9 bases in between. The V gene's germline CDR1 is SEHNR and CDR2 FQNEAQ (reference sequence). The length of the CDR3 is 14 residues. Combining the CDR3 with reference TRBV7-9 and TRBJ2-3 gives the whole variable domain DTGVSQNPRHKITKRGQNVTFRCDPISEHNRLYWYRQTLGQGPEFLTYFQNEAQLEKSRLLSDRFSAERPKGSFSTLEIQRTEQGDSAMYLCASSPTASTDTQYFGPGTRLTVL.

The chain carries TRBV18 and TRBJ1-2; D remains ambiguous. The V and J ends lost 0 bases and 2 bases respectively, with 7 bases between them. Germline V gene data show CDR1 as KGHSH and CDR2 as LQKENI. The CDR3 runs to 14 residues. CDR3 residues: CASSPPEKNYGYTF. The CDR3 nucleotides read TGTGCCAGCTCACCACCAGAGAAGAACTATGGCTACACCTTC.

The chain uses TRBV4-2 and TRBJ1-5, with D perhaps matching TRBD1 (5 bases). The CDR3 sequence is 15 residues long. Per germline, CDR1 LGHNA and CDR2 YNFKEQ. V was pared by 0 bases and J by 5 bases, with 11 bases between. The CDR3: CASSQDLGAHQPQHF. CDR3 DNA sequence: TGTGCCAGCAGCCAAGATCTAGGGGCCCATCAGCCCCAGCATTTT.